A single sample is the source of the 15 T cell receptor beta chains below, sequenced in a study of OX40 agonist ivuxolimab in advanced cancers. TCRdb keeps only in-frame clones here, not all; method: immunoSEQ multiplex PCR. The profile shows fewer than 90,000 clones, approximately 89% of them singletons. Source: CD4+ or CD8+ T cells sorted from blood, taken in a trial of the OX40 agonist ivuxolimab. These receptors all stem from an adult with an advanced solid tumor such as melanoma, head and neck, liver or kidney cancer.

This rearrangement joins TRBV7-9 to TRBJ2-3; 14 bases map to TRBD2. Trimming at V came to 5 bases and at J to 6 bases, leaving 4 bases not matched to a gene. CDR1 is SEHNR and CDR2 is FQNEAQ in the germline V gene (reference sequence). CDR3 length equals 15 residues. CDR3 nucleotides: TGTGCCAGCAGCCCGGGACTAGCGGGGGTGGATACGCAGTATTTT. This encodes CASSPGLAGVDTQYF.

The chain is built from TRBV30 and TRBJ1-1; D is ambiguous. Germline values: CDR1 GTSNPN, CDR2 SVGIG (reference sequence). Trimming left V 4 bases short and J 7 bases short, with 13 bases between. CDR3 size: 12 residues. The CDR3 reads CAWTPSGVEAFF. The CDR3 DNA sequence: TGTGCCTGGACCCCAAGTGGGGTTGAAGCTTTCTTT.

This chain connects TRBV30 to TRBJ1-2, with D unresolved. The CDR3 extends over 12 amino acids. The V and J ends lost 6 bases and 1 base respectively, with 9 bases between them. The germline CDR1 and CDR2 sequences are GTSNPN and SVGIG (reference sequence). The CDR3 is CACLGLNYGYTF. The CDR3 nucleotides read TGTGCCTGTCTGGGCCTTAACTATGGCTACACCTTC.

The V and J genes are TRBV10-1 and TRBJ1-2; D ambiguous. Germline CDR1 WNHNN, CDR2 SYGVQD (reference sequence). Trimming removed 3 bases from V and 3 bases from J, with 20 bases in between. The CDR3 spans 17 residues. For the CDR3, the DNA is TGCGCCAGCAGTGATGAGGACTATCATAACGGTCACTATGGCTACACCTTC. Translating gives CASSDEDYHNGHYGYTF.

The chain uses TRBV7-2 and TRBJ2-4; 8 nucleotides align to TRBD1. Germline V gene data show CDR1 as SGHTA and CDR2 as FQGNSA. V was pared by 0 bases and J by 0 bases, with 4 bases of the junction left unmatched. The CDR3 runs 17 residues. In nucleotides, the CDR3 is TGTGCCAGCAGCTTAGCCAGGGGGCGAGAAGCCAAAAACATTCAGTACTTC. It translates to CASSLARGREAKNIQYF.

This sequence joins TRBV5-8 and TRBJ1-5; 7 bases line up with TRBD1. V lost 4 bases to trimming and J lost 7 bases; unmatched junction nucleotides: 14. The CDR3 is made up of 16 amino acids. Germline V gene sequence: CDR1 SGHTS, CDR2 YDEGEE. Here the CDR3 reads CASSTLLGTVGQPQHF. The CDR3 DNA reads TGTGCCAGCAGCACCTTATTGGGGACAGTGGGGCAGCCCCAGCATTTT.

The chain joins TRBV10-1 to TRBJ2-1; 12 bases align to TRBD2. Germline CDR1 and CDR2: WNHNN and SYGVQD (reference sequence). This CDR3 has 19 amino acids. V trimming: 3 bases; J trimming: 6 bases; junction bases outside the gene matches: 15. In DNA form, the CDR3 reads TGCGCCAGCAGTGAAGGAGTAAGACTAGCGGGGGTTCGAGGCAATGAGCAGTTCTTC. Translating gives CASSEGVRLAGVRGNEQFF.

J is TRBJ2-1 and V is TRBV11-3, with D possibly matching TRBD1 (6 bases). The length of the CDR3 is 16 residues. The germline V and J ends were trimmed by 0 bases and 0 bases, with 9 bases remaining between them. Germline values: CDR1 SGHNT, CDR2 YENEEA. The CDR3 sequence: CASSLDGTRSYNEQFF. As DNA, the CDR3 is TGTGCCAGCAGCTTAGATGGGACACGCTCCTACAATGAGCAGTTCTTC.

The table lists this clone with a few counts. This chain links TRBV7-2 with TRBJ1-6; a possible D gene is TRBD1 (5 bases). This CDR3 region has 14 residues. CDR1 is SGHTA, CDR2 FQGNSA, per germline. Trimming took 5 bases from V and 5 from J, leaving 10 bases between them. The chain's CDR3 is CASSVGQDNSPLHF. CDR3 bases: TGTGCCAGCAGCGTCGGACAAGATAATTCACCCCTCCACTTT.

As DNA, the CDR3 is TGTGCCAGCAGTCCCCTGGGGGGTAGCAATGAAAAACTGTTTTTT. Translating gives CASSPLGGSNEKLFF. The gene calls are TRBV27 and TRBJ1-4, with D possibly TRBD1 on 5 matching bases. The CDR3 is 15 amino acids. V lost 5 bases to trimming and J lost 5 bases, with 15 bases between them. Germline CDR1 MNHEY, CDR2 SMNVEV (reference sequence).

This clone appeared once. The rearrangement links TRBV2 to TRBJ1-5; D perhaps matches TRBD1 (5 bases). V dropped 4 bases and J dropped 5 bases, with 12 bases sitting between them. This CDR3 contains 14 residues. Per germline, CDR1 SNHLY and CDR2 FYNNEI. CDR3 sequence reads: CASSGSREDQPQHF. The CDR3 nucleotides read TGTGCCAGCAGTGGCTCCAGGGAGGATCAGCCCCAGCATTTT.

This clone appeared a few times. The chain has TRBV5-1 and TRBJ2-3; 9 bases map to TRBD2. CDR3 length: 16 residues. The germline V gene encodes CDR1 SGHRS and CDR2 YFSETQ. V dropped 0 bases and J dropped 2; count of bases not matched to a gene: 4. CDR3 in amino acids: CASSLVAGGDTDTQYF. The CDR3 DNA is TGCGCCAGCAGCTTGGTGGCGGGGGGGGACACAGATACGCAGTATTTT. The full variable domain, rest sourced from reference TRBV5-1 and TRBJ2-3, is KAGVTQTPRYLIKTRGQQVTLSCSPISGHRSVSWYQQTPGQGLQFLFEYFSETQRNKGNFPGRFSGRQFSNSRSEMNVSTLELGDSALYLCASSLVAGGDTDTQYFGPGTRLTVL.

DNA of the CDR3: TGCGCCAGCAGCACCCCGACGGGGGACAACAATAATTCACCCCTCCACTTT. It yields the protein CASSTPTGDNNNSPLHF. The chain joins TRBV5-1 to TRBJ1-6; perhaps TRBD1 as D (6 bases). Germline CDR1 SGHRS, CDR2 YFSETQ. V lost 4 bases to trimming and J lost 5 bases, with 19 bases between them. The CDR3 loop spans 17 amino acids.

CDR3 region: CASSYSEVQFF. The DNA of the CDR3 is TGTGCCAGCAGTTACTCGGAAGTACAGTTCTTC. The gene calls are TRBV6-5 and TRBJ2-1; D is ambiguous. The germline V gene encodes CDR1 MNHEY and CDR2 SVGAGI. The V end was cut by 0 bases, the J end by 13 bases, with 7 bases between. This CDR3 spans 11 amino acids.

This chain joins TRBV19 and TRBJ2-5; 7 nucleotides line up with TRBD2. J gave up 2 bases and V 9 bases, and 9 bases lay outside the gene matches. The CDR3 extends over 14 amino acids. Germline V gene sequence: CDR1 LNHDA, CDR2 SQIVND (reference sequence). CDR3 nucleotide sequence: TGTGCCAGCCGGCCGGGGGGAGGGCAAGAGACCCAGTACTTC. It translates to CASRPGGGQETQYF.